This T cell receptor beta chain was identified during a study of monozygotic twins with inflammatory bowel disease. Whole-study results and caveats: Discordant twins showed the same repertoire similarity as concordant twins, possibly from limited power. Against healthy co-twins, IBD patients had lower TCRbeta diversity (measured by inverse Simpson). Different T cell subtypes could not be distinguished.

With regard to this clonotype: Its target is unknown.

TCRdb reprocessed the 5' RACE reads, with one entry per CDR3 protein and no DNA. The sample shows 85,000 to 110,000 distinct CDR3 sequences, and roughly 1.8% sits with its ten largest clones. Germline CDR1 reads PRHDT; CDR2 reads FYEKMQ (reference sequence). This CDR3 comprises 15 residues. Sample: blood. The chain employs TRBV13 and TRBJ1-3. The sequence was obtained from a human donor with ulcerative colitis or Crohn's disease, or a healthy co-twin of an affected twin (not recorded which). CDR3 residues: CASSTRMRTGNTIYF.